This T cell receptor beta chain appears in the sequencing data of a study of cytomegalovirus exposure and HLA in healthy donors. Whole-study findings and limits: Some V segments (TRBV6-2 and TRBV6-3 among them) were excluded as indistinguishable.

The PCR had 60 Vbeta and 13 Jbeta primers. Produced via immunoSEQ multiplex PCR; TCRdb's table is partial and in-frame only. The sample has some 110,000 clones, 76% seen once. Germline lookup yields CDR1 MNHNY and CDR2 SVGAGI (reference sequence). V gave up 2 bases and J gave up 4 bases, with 10 bases separating them. This CDR3 contains 14 residues. This clone came up a few times. The antigen is undetermined. Sequencing was done on a sample of PBMCs. V usage is TRBV6-6 and J usage is TRBJ2-3; D is unclear. This clonotype was sampled from a woman aged 18-35 years in good health and CMV-seropositive. Here the CDR3 DNA reads TGTGCCAGCAGTTACACCCAGACTCCAGATACGCAGTATTTT. It translates to CASSYTQTPDTQYF.